The 20 T cell receptor beta chains presented below share a single source sample, sequenced in a study of cytomegalovirus exposure and HLA in healthy donors. The PCR used 60 Vbeta and 13 Jbeta primers. The protocol was immunoSEQ multiplex PCR, while the TCRdb copy is restricted to in-frame clones and leaves out a portion. In the table there are over 150,000 clones, around four fifths of which are singletons. The sequencing sample was made of PBMCs. These receptor sequences come from a woman aged 45 to 65 in good health and CMV-seropositive.

For this clone: The junction differs from germline at one of its ends, possibly a read error. V and J are TRBV7-7 and TRBJ2-2; 7 bases are a match to TRBD1. Germline V gene data show CDR1 as SSHAT and CDR2 as FNYEAQ (reference sequence). The CDR3 sequence is 15 residues long. The CDR3 DNA sequence: TGTGCTAGCAGCCCGGGGACAGTGAACACCGGGGAGCTGTTTTTT. It encodes CASSPGTVNTGELFF. The complete variable domain, with remaining parts taken from reference TRBV7-7 and TRBJ2-2, reads GAGVSQSPRYKVTKRGQDVTLRCDPISSHATLYWYQQALGQGPEFLTYFNYEAQPDKSGLPSDRFSAERPEGSISTLTIQRTEQRDSAMYRCASSPGTVNTGELFFGEGSRLTVL.

This chain uses TRBV6-1 with TRBJ2-7, with D unclear. The CDR3 sequence is 12 residues long. CDR1 is MNHNS and CDR2 is SASEGT in the germline V gene. The germline V and J ends were trimmed by 7 bases and 5 bases, with 12 bases remaining between them. CDR3 coding DNA: TGTGCCAGCACCCCTAGGCCAAACGAGCAGTACTTC. It encodes CASTPRPNEQYF.

The rearrangement joins TRBV30 to TRBJ2-7; 7 nucleotides line up with TRBD1. The CDR3 consists of 12 residues. With V trimmed by 2 bases and J by 6 bases, 4 bases remained unmatched. Germline assignment: CDR1 GTSNPN and CDR2 SVGIG (reference sequence). CDR3 bases: TGTGCCTGGAGTCCGACAGGGTTCGAGCAGTACTTC. It is translated as CAWSPTGFEQYF.

The rearrangement uses TRBV18 and TRBJ2-7, with D possibly being TRBD2 (6 bases). Germline-derived CDR1 and CDR2 are KGHSH and LQKENI. The CDR3 is 14 amino acids. Trimming removed 3 bases at V and 0 bases at J, with 9 bases between. The DNA of the CDR3 is TGTGCCAGCTCACCGGGGGAGGCCTCCTACGAGCAGTACTTC. The encoded protein is CASSPGEASYEQYF.

This clone is a singleton in its sample. This chain joins TRBV7-9 and TRBJ2-7; perhaps TRBD2 as D (6 bases). CDR3 length equals 17 residues. Trimming cost V 4 bases and J 0 bases, with 19 bases left between them. Germline CDR1 and CDR2: SEHNR and FQNEAQ (reference sequence). CDR3 DNA: TGTGCCAGCAGCTCCATAGGGCGGGGCCCCAGCTCCTACGAGCAGTACTTC. Its translation: CASSSIGRGPSSYEQYF.

The chain has TRBV28 and TRBJ2-3; D is possibly TRBD2 (6 bases). From germline, CDR1 is MDHEN and CDR2 SYDVKM. V was cut by 4 bases and J by 1 base, with 6 bases left in between. The CDR3 is 13 residues long. The CDR3 sequence is CASSSSGTDTQYF. The CDR3 region has the DNA TGTGCCAGCAGTTCTAGCGGCACAGATACGCAGTATTTT.

V and J are TRBV6-5 and TRBJ1-1, with 7 bases fitting TRBD1. The CDR3 covers 13 residues. Germline assignment: CDR1 MNHEY and CDR2 SVGAGI. Trimming cost V 10 bases and J 1 base; bases outside gene matches: 6. The CDR3 DNA sequence: TGTGCCACACAGGGGAGGTGGAACACTGAAGCTTTCTTT. It codes for CATQGRWNTEAFF.

As DNA, the CDR3 is TGTGCCACCCAGACCAGGGGGTTCACAGATACGCAGTATTTT. As protein: CATQTRGFTDTQYF. The chain recombines TRBV10-3 with TRBJ2-3; 7 nucleotides match TRBD1. This CDR3 is built from 14 residues. Germline V CDR1 and CDR2: ENHRY, SYGVKD. V was clipped by 10 bases and J by 2 bases; unmatched bases: 9.

With regard to this clone: One end of the junction fails to match germline, which may point to a read error. This rearrangement joins TRBV7-7 to TRBJ2-5, with 11 bases matching TRBD1. Germline V gives CDR1 SSHAT, CDR2 FNYEAQ (reference sequence). The CDR3 sequence is 15 residues long. The CDR3 sequence is CASSPGTGGQETQYF. As DNA, the CDR3 is TGTGCTAGCAGCCCCGGGACAGGGGGTCAAGAGACCCAGTACTTC.

The gene calls are TRBV4-1 and TRBJ2-1; maybe TRBD2 (5 bases). In germline, CDR1 is MGHRA, CDR2 YSYEKL. Trimming shortened V by 4 bases and J by 4 bases, and 20 bases separated the two germline ends. The CDR3 is 17 amino acids. As DNA, the CDR3 is TGCGCCAGCAGCCTAAAGGCTGAGGGTAGCTTGTACAATGAGCAGTTCTTC. Translated, it gives CASSLKAEGSLYNEQFF.

The CDR3 here is CASSIWPSTDTQYF. CDR3 bases: TGTGCCAGTAGTATATGGCCGAGCACAGATACGCAGTATTTT. The rearrangement joins TRBV19 to TRBJ2-3; D gene unclear. The V and J ends lost 2 bases and 0 bases respectively, with 6 bases between them. Germline V lookup: CDR1 LNHDA, CDR2 SQIVND (reference sequence). This CDR3 comprises 14 residues.

This chain joins TRBV6-6 and TRBJ2-1, with 10 nucleotides matching TRBD2. V lost 0 bases, J lost 10 bases, and 3 bases stayed unmatched. This CDR3 contains 14 residues. Per the germline V gene, CDR1 is MNHNY and CDR2 is SVGAGI (reference sequence). The CDR3 spells CASSYSTSGPEQFF. CDR3 nucleotides: TGTGCCAGCAGTTACTCGACTAGCGGGCCCGAGCAGTTCTTC.

This chain joins TRBV15 and TRBJ2-3; 8 bases are shared with TRBD1. The germline V gene has CDR1 LNHNV and CDR2 YYDKDF (reference sequence). V was clipped by 1 base and J by 5 bases; unmatched bases: 8. The CDR3 extends over 16 amino acids. The CDR3 DNA is TGTGCCACCAGCAGAGGAATAAAACAGGGGGGAGATACGCAGTATTTT. Its translation: CATSRGIKQGGDTQYF.

The chain joins TRBV20-1 to TRBJ1-5, with no clear D. The CDR3 runs to 11 residues. V lost 5 bases and J lost 11, with 13 bases in between. The germline V gene has CDR1 DFQATT and CDR2 SNEGSKA (reference sequence). The CDR3 region has the DNA TGCAGTGCTGCCCGCGGGGAGGCCCAGCATTTT. It specifies CSAARGEAQHF.

V usage is TRBV30 and J usage is TRBJ2-1; no clear D gene. CDR1 is GTSNPN, CDR2 SVGIG, per germline (reference sequence). This CDR3 spans 15 amino acids. V was pared by 5 bases and J by 8 bases, with 22 bases between. CDR3 nucleotides: TGTGCCTGGGGAGTGGGTTATCACGGTATCGATGAGCAGTTCTTC. It specifies CAWGVGYHGIDEQFF.

The chain combines TRBV5-1 with TRBJ2-3; 10 nucleotides line up with TRBD2. The germline gives CDR1 SGHRS, CDR2 YFSETQ. V was clipped by 0 bases and J by 6 bases; unmatched bases: 7. The CDR3 loop spans 16 amino acids. The CDR3 nucleotides are TGCGCCAGCAGCTTGGGGCTAGCGGGAGAACCGGATACGCAGTATTTT. Encoded protein: CASSLGLAGEPDTQYF.

This sequence joins TRBV27 and TRBJ2-7; a possible D gene is TRBD2 (6 bases). Per the germline V gene, CDR1 is MNHEY and CDR2 is SMNVEV (reference sequence). The CDR3 covers 14 residues. Trimming stripped 1 base from V and 4 bases from J, with 11 bases between. The CDR3 is CASSLFAGPYEQYF. The CDR3 nucleotides are TGTGCCAGCAGTTTATTTGCGGGACCATACGAGCAGTACTTC.

The V and J genes are TRBV5-6 and TRBJ2-7; 8 bases match TRBD2. This CDR3 region has 13 residues. V lost 5 bases and J lost 3; bases outside the gene matches: 4. Germline assignment: CDR1 SGHDT and CDR2 YYEEEE. DNA for the CDR3: TGTGCCAGCAGACTTACTAGCGGCTACGAGCAGTACTTC. It encodes CASRLTSGYEQYF.

In the case of this clone: The junction shows a germline mismatch at one end, possibly a read error. Other DNA sequences in the same sample also yield this CDR3. V usage is TRBV5-8 and J usage is TRBJ1-1; TRBD1 aligns across 7 bases. The germline gives CDR1 SGHTS, CDR2 YDEGEE. The CDR3 consists of 13 residues. The CDR3 coding sequence is TGTGCCACGGGGGCAGGGGGGAACACTGAAGCTTTCTTC. Amino acids: CATGAGGNTEAFF.

CDR3 sequence reads: CASSLGVIAGARNEQFF. In DNA form, the CDR3 reads TGCGCCAGCAGCTTGGGGGTGATAGCGGGAGCTAGAAATGAGCAGTTCTTC. The chain has TRBV5-1 and TRBJ2-1; 9 bases agree with TRBD2. The CDR3 loop spans 17 amino acids. With 0 bases clipped from V and 7 bases from J, the junction kept 11 bases outside the gene matches. Germline values: CDR1 SGHRS, CDR2 YFSETQ. The full variable domain, with the rest looked up from reference TRBV5-1 and TRBJ2-1, is KAGVTQTPRYLIKTRGQQVTLSCSPISGHRSVSWYQQTPGQGLQFLFEYFSETQRNKGNFPGRFSGRQFSNSRSEMNVSTLELGDSALYLCASSLGVIAGARNEQFFGPGTRLTVL.